Sequencing of this T cell receptor beta chain was carried out in a study of tumor-infiltrating lymphocytes in primary liver carcinoma. Study observations and caveats: In tumor-adjacent and tumor-blood pairs, overlap was lower than in tumor region pairs. Merely some 7.5-25% of top clones spanned all five tumor regions.

Unsorted bulk tissue of about 18-32 mg yielded co-extracted RNA and DNA. Concerning this clonotype: Its antigen remains unknown. Being one base from a much bigger clone, this may be a read error.

CDR3 length equals 15 residues. CDR1 and CDR2 from the germline V gene are SGHVS and FQNEAQ. Synthesis of TCR beta cDNA was carried out from around 500 ng total RNA with a constant-region primer. Three-round nested multiplex PCR performed with slightly modified ARM-PCR produced the TCR beta libraries. Running around 10 cycles apiece, the first two PCR rounds relied on TRBV1-TRBV30 forward primers together with a C-beta reverse primer. TCRdb passed the multiplex PCR reads through MiXCR, listing each CDR3 protein once. The sample contains approximately 110,000 distinct CDR3 sequences, around 60% of which appear only once.

The sequenced sample was liver tumor tissue from sampling region 3. Regarding subset: tumor region T3, left-lateral pole. The rearrangement uses TRBV7-8 and TRBJ1-6; the D is unclear. This clonotype was obtained from a woman aged 55-70 years with primary liver carcinoma and hepatitis B virus infection. The CDR3 is CDSSFRGGLRSPLHF. Written as DNA, the CDR3 is TGTGACAGCAGCTTTCGGGGTGGGCTCAGATCACCCCTCCACTTT. Drawing the rest from reference TRBV7-8 and TRBJ1-6, the complete variable domain is GAGVSQSPRYKVAKRGQDVALRCDPISGHVSLFWYQQALGQGPEFLTYFQNEAQLDKSGLPSDRFFAERPEGSVSTLKIQRTQQEDSAVYLCDSSFRGGLRSPLHFGNGTRLTVT.